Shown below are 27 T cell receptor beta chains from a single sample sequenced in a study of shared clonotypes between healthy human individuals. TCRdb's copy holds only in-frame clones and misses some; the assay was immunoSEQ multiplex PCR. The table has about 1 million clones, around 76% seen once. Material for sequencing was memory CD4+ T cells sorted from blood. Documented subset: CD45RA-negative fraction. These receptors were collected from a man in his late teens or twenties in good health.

The CDR3 nucleotides are TGTGTCGCAAGACCGGAAAACCGTAACTATGGCTACACCTTC. This translates into CVARPENRNYGYTF. The gene calls are TRBV28 and TRBJ1-2; D ambiguous. The V gene's germline CDR1 is MDHEN and CDR2 SYDVKM. This CDR3 spans 14 amino acids.

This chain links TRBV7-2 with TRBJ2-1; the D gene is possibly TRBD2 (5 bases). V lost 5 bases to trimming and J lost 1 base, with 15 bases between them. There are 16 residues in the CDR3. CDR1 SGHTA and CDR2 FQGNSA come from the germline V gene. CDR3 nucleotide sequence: TGTGCCAGCAGCGTAGGAGTGGGAGTTTCCTACAATGAGCAGTTCTTC. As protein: CASSVGVGVSYNEQFF.

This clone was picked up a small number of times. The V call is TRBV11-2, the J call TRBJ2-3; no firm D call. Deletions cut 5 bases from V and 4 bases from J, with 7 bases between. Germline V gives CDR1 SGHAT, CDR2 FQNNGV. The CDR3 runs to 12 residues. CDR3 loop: CASSPNADTQYF. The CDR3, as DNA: TGTGCCAGCAGCCCTAATGCAGATACGCAGTATTTT. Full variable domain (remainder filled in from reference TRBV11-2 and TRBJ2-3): EAGVAQSPRYKIIEKRQSVAFWCNPISGHATLYWYQQILGQGPKLLIQFQNNGVVDDSQLPKDRFSAERLKGVDSTLKIQPAKLEDSAVYLCASSPNADTQYFGPGTRLTVL.

CDR3 region: CASSLVGVVSYNSPLHF. The CDR3 DNA is TGTGCCAGCAGCTTAGTCGGGGTTGTGTCCTATAATTCACCCCTCCACTTT. The V and J genes are TRBV7-2 and TRBJ1-6, with D hard to call. The CDR3 has 17 amino acids. Looked up from germline, CDR1 is SGHTA and CDR2 is FQGNSA. Trimming shortened V by 1 base and J by 1 base, and 11 bases separated the two germline ends.

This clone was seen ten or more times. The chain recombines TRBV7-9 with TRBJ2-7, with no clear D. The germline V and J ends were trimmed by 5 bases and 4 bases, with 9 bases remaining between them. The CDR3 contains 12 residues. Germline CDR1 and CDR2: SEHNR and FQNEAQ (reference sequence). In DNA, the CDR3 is TGTGCCAGCAGCAATCAGGCTTACGAGCAGTACTTC. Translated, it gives CASSNQAYEQYF.

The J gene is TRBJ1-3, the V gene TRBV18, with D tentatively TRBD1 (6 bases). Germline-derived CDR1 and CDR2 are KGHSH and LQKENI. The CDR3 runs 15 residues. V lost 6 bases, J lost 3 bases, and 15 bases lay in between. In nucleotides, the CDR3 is TGTGCCAGCTCTACACAGGGAGCGGTTGGAAACACCATATATTTT. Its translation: CASSTQGAVGNTIYF.

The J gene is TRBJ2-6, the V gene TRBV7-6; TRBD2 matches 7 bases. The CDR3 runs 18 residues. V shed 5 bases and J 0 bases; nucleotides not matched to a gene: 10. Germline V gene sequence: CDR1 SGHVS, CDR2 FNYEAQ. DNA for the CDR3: TGTGCCAGCAGCGCGGGGGACGGGGTGTTCTCTGGGGCCAACGTCCTGACTTTC. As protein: CASSAGDGVFSGANVLTF.

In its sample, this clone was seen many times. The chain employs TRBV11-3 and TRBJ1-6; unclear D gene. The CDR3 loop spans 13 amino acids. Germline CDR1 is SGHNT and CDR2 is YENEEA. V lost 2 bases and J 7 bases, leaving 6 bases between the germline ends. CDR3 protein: CASSLSLNSPLHF. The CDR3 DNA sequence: TGTGCCAGCAGCTTATCCCTAAATTCACCCCTCCACTTT.

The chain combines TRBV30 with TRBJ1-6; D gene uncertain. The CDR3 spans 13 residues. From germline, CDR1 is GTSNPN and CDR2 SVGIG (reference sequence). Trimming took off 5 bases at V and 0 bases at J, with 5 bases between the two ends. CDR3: CAWSDSYNSPLHF. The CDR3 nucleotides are TGTGCCTGGTCAGACTCCTATAATTCACCCCTCCACTTT.

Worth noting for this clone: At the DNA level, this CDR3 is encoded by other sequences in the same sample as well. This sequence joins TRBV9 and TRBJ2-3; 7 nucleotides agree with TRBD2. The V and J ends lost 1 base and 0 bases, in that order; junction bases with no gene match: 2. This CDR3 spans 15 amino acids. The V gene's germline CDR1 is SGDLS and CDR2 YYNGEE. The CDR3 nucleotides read TGTGCCAGCAGCGTATCTAGCGGTAGCACAGATACGCAGTATTTT. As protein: CASSVSSGSTDTQYF. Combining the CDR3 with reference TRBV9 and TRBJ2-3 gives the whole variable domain DSGVTQTPKHLITATGQRVTLRCSPRSGDLSVYWYQQSLDQGLQFLIQYYNGEERAKGNILERFSAQQFPDLHSELNLSSLELGDSALYFCASSVSSGSTDTQYFGPGTRLTVL.

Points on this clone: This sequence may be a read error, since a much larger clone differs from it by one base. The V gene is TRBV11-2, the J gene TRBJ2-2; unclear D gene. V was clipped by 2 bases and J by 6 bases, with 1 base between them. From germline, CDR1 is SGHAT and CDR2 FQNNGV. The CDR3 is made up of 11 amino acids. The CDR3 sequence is CASSLSGELFF. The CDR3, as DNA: TGTGCCAGCAGCTTATCCGGGGAGCTGTTTTTT.

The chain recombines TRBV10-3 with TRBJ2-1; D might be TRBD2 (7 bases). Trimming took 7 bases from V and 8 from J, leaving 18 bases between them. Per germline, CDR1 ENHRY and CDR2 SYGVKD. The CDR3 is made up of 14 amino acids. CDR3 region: CAINGGGTIDEQFF. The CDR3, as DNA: TGTGCCATCAACGGCGGGGGCACGATCGATGAGCAGTTCTTC.

The CDR3 nucleotides are TGTGCCAGCAGTGCATACAGGGGAGGCCCAGAGACCCAGTACTTC. Amino acids: CASSAYRGGPETQYF. This sequence joins TRBV25-1 and TRBJ2-5; a possible D gene is TRBD1 (7 bases). This CDR3 has 15 amino acids. V lost 4 bases and J lost 4, with 16 bases in between. Per the germline V gene, CDR1 is MGHDK and CDR2 is SYGVNS.

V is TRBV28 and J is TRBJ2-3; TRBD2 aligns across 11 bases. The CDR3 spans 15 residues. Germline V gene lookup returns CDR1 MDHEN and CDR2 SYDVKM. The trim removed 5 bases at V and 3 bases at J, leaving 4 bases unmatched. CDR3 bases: TGTGCCAGCAGTGCCCTAGCGGGGGGAACAGATACGCAGTATTTT. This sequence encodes CASSALAGGTDTQYF.

CDR3 sequence reads: CASTLQGGYEQYF. In DNA, the CDR3 is TGTGCCAGCACTTTACAGGGGGGCTACGAGCAGTACTTC. J is TRBJ2-7 and V is TRBV6-6, with 8 bases fitting TRBD1. Trimming took 7 bases from V and 3 from J; bases not matched to a gene: 5. The CDR3 contains 13 residues. From germline, CDR1 is MNHNY and CDR2 SVGAGI (reference sequence).

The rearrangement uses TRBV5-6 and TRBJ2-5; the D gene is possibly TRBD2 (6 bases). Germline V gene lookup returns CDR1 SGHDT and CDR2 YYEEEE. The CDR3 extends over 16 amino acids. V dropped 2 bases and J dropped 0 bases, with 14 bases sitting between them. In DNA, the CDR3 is TGTGCCAGCAGCTTTGTGGGGGGACGGGACCAAGAGACCCAGTACTTC. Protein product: CASSFVGGRDQETQYF.

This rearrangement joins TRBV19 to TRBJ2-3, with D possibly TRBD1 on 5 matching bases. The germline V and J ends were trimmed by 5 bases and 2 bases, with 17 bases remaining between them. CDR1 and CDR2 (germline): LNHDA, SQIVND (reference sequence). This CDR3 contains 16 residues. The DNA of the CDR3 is TGTGCCAGTAGTGTCGCTCAGGGTTATGACACAGATACGCAGTATTTT. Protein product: CASSVAQGYDTDTQYF.

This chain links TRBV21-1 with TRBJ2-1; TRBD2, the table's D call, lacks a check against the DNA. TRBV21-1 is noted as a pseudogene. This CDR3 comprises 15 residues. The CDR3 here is CASSKGAGPRDEQFF. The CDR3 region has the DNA TGTGCCAGCAGCAAAGGCGCGGGACCCCGCGATGAGCAGTTCTTC.

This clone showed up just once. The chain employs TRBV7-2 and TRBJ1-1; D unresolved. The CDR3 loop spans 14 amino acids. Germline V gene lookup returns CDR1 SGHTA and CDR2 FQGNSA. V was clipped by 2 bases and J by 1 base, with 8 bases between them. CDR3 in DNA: TGTGCCAGCAGCTTAAACGGAGGGAACACTGAAGCTTTCTTT. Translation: CASSLNGGNTEAFF. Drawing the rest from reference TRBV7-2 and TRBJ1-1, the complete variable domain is GAGVSQSPSNKVTEKGKDVELRCDPISGHTALYWYRQSLGQGLEFLIYFQGNSAPDKSGLPSDRFSAERTGGSVSTLTIQRTQQEDSAVYLCASSLNGGNTEAFFGQGTRLTVV.

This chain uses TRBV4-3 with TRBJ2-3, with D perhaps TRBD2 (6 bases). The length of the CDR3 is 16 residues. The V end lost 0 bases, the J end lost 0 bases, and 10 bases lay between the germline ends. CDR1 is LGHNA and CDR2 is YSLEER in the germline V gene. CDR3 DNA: TGCGCCAGCAGCCAAGAACGGCTAGCGAGCACAGATACGCAGTATTTT. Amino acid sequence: CASSQERLASTDTQYF.

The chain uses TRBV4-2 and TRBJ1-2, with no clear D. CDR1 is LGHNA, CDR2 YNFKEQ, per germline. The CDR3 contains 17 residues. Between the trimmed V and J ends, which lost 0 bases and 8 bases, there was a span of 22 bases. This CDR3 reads CASSQDLSGSNQRGYTF. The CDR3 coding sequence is TGTGCCAGCAGCCAAGATCTATCGGGATCCAACCAGAGAGGCTACACCTTC.

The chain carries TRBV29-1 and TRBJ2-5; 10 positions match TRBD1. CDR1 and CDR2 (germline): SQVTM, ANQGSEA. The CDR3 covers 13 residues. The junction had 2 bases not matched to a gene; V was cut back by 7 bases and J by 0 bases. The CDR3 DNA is TGCAGCGGGGGACAGGGGTACCAAGAGACCCAGTACTTC. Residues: CSGGQGYQETQYF.

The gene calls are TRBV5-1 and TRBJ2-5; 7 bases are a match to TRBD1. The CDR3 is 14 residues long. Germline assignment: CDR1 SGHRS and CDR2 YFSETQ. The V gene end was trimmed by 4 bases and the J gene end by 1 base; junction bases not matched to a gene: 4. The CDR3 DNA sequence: TGCGCCAGCAGCAGGACAGGTACCCAAGAGACCCAGTACTTC. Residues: CASSRTGTQETQYF.

Written as DNA, the CDR3 is TGTGCCATCAGTGAGGCGCCTAGCGGCCTCTCAGGAAATGAGCAGTTCTTC. Residues: CAISEAPSGLSGNEQFF. V and J are TRBV10-3 and TRBJ2-1; 7 bases agree with TRBD2. V was pared by 2 bases and J by 7 bases, with 14 bases of the junction left unmatched. Germline assignment: CDR1 ENHRY and CDR2 SYGVKD. The CDR3 has 17 amino acids.

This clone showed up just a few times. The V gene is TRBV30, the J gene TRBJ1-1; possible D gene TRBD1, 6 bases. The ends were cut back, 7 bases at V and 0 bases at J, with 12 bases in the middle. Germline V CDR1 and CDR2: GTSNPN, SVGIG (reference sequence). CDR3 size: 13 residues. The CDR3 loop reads CAYGQSLNTEAFF. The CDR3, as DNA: TGTGCCTACGGACAGTCCCTGAACACTGAAGCTTTCTTT.

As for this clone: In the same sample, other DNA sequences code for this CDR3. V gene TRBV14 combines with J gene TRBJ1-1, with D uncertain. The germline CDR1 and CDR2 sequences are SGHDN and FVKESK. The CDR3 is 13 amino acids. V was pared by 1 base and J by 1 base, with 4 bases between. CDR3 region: CASSQGRNTEAFF. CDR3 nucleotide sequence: TGTGCCAGCAGCCAAGGGAGGAACACTGAAGCTTTCTTT.

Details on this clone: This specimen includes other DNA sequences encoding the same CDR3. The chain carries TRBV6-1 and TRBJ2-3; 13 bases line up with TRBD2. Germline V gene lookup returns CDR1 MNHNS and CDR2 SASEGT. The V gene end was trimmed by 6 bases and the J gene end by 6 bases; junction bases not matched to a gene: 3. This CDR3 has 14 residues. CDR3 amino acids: CASRGLAGTDTQYF. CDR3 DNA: TGTGCCAGCAGGGGACTAGCGGGGACTGATACGCAGTATTTT.